Below, 28 T cell receptor beta chains from the same sample are listed, as sequenced in a study of blood T cell repertoires in COVID-19 (dated by TCRdb to 2018 to 2021). Receptor amplification or capture employed the immunoSEQ multiplex PCR assay. As stored in TCRdb, this immuneACCESS dataset retains in-frame rearrangements with V and J assigned. A fraction of the clones does not appear; measured against another copy, unresolved V genes explain less than half of the discrepancy, and the remainder lacks a known reason. This sample holds about 150,000 clones; 70% to 90% were observed only once. The top ten clones comprise roughly 2.5% of the sample. Material for sequencing was peripheral blood. These receptors all come from a human donor with acute or convalescent COVID-19. The donor label of this sample is uncertain.

This clone occurred a few times. The same CDR3 arises from other DNA sequences in this sample as well. The rearrangement uses TRBV28 and TRBJ1-6; tentatively, D is TRBD1 (5 bases). Germline CDR1 MDHEN, CDR2 SYDVKM. V shed 5 bases and J shed 5 bases, with 10 bases lying between them. This CDR3 contains 14 residues. The CDR3 loop is CASSRTGDNSPLHF. CDR3 nucleotide sequence: TGTGCCAGCAGTCGAACAGGAGATAATTCACCCCTCCACTTT.

This sequence joins TRBV6-6 and TRBJ1-2; the match to TRBD1 covers 7 bases. V lost 6 bases, J lost 2 bases, and 9 bases stayed unmatched. The CDR3 consists of 15 residues. The germline CDR1 and CDR2 sequences are MNHNY and SVGAGI (reference sequence). The CDR3 DNA sequence: TGTGCCAGCAGCTTCGGGGACAGATCAAACTATGGCTACACCTTC. Translation: CASSFGDRSNYGYTF.

The V gene is TRBV2, the J gene TRBJ2-2; 7 bases agree with TRBD1. Unmatched junction bases numbered 9, after V lost 6 bases and J lost 5 bases. The germline V gene encodes CDR1 SNHLY and CDR2 FYNNEI. The CDR3 consists of 15 residues. This CDR3 is CASSATGVGTGELFF. CDR3 nucleotide sequence: TGTGCCAGCAGCGCAACAGGGGTTGGAACCGGGGAGCTGTTTTTT.

The rearrangement joins TRBV10-2 to TRBJ2-3; 13 bases map to TRBD2. From germline, CDR1 is WSHSY and CDR2 SAAADI. The CDR3 spans 16 residues. Trimming at V came to 8 bases and at J to 4 bases, leaving 9 bases not matched to a gene. The CDR3 DNA sequence: TGCGCCAGCCGGGGCCCGACTAGCGGGAGGTCAGATACGCAGTATTTT. It codes for CASRGPTSGRSDTQYF.

This clone was found once. The chain is built from TRBV11-2 and TRBJ2-7; D is possibly TRBD1 (5 bases). Germline V CDR1 and CDR2: SGHAT, FQNNGV. Trimming took 1 base from V and 4 from J, leaving 8 bases between them. This CDR3 region has 13 residues. This CDR3 is CASSLGAGYEQYV. The CDR3 DNA is TGTGCCAGCAGCTTAGGGGCAGGGTACGAGCAGTACGTC.

The V and J genes are TRBV25-1 and TRBJ1-2; D not resolved. Germline V CDR1 and CDR2: MGHDK, SYGVNS. Trimming pared 2 bases from V and 2 bases from J, leaving 9 bases between. This CDR3 region has 14 residues. The CDR3 region is CASSEEGINYGYTF. DNA of the CDR3: TGTGCCAGCAGTGAAGAGGGTATCAACTATGGCTACACCTTC.

The gene calls are TRBV6-5 and TRBJ2-7, with TRBD2 identical over 7 bases. Germline assignment: CDR1 MNHEY and CDR2 SVGAGI. This CDR3 comprises 14 residues. J lost 3 bases, V lost 2 bases, and 4 bases had no gene match. The CDR3 region has the DNA TGTGCCAGCAGTTACGCGGTAGCGGGCTACGAGCAGTACGTC. This codes for CASSYAVAGYEQYV.

This clone is a singleton in its sample. The chain links TRBV7-8 to TRBJ2-7; the D gene is possibly TRBD2 (7 bases). The CDR3 has 15 residues. Between the trimmed V and J ends, which lost 1 base and 6 bases, there was a span of 16 bases. Germline lookup yields CDR1 SGHVS and CDR2 FQNEAQ. The CDR3 here is CASSLGGRGSGEQYV. CDR3 coding DNA: TGTGCCAGCAGCTTAGGAGGGAGGGGGAGTGGCGAGCAGTACGTC.

J is TRBJ1-2 and V is TRBV27; 8 bases agree with TRBD1. CDR3 length equals 13 residues. V dropped 5 bases and J dropped 8; count of bases not matched to a gene: 7. The germline CDR1 and CDR2 sequences are MNHEY and SMNVEV (reference sequence). The CDR3 region has the DNA TGTGCCAGCAGTCCCTCGACAGGGGAGGGCTACACCTTC. This codes for CASSPSTGEGYTF.

The chain is built from TRBV20-1 and TRBJ1-3; a weak D match, TRBD1 (5 bases). Trimming pared 3 bases from V and 0 bases from J, leaving 15 bases between. The CDR3 length is 16 residues. CDR1 and CDR2 (germline): DFQATT, SNEGSKA (reference sequence). CDR3 in amino acids: CSASTGTLSSGNTIYF. In DNA form, the CDR3 reads TGCAGTGCTAGTACCGGGACTCTCAGCTCTGGAAACACCATATATTTT.

This clone came up a few times. The gene calls are TRBV6-5 and TRBJ1-1, with 8 bases identical to TRBD1. V trimming: 1 base; J trimming: 8 bases; junction bases outside the gene matches: 3. The germline V gene encodes CDR1 MNHEY and CDR2 SVGAGI. This CDR3 has 13 amino acids. The CDR3 nucleotides read TGTGCCAGCAGTTACTTTCCAGGGGGCGAAGCTTTCTTT. Translation: CASSYFPGGEAFF.

This clone was seen only a few times. The rearrangement joins TRBV7-8 to TRBJ1-6; D perhaps matches TRBD1 (6 bases). The germline CDR1 and CDR2 sequences are SGHVS and FQNEAQ. This CDR3 comprises 15 residues. Trimming left V 1 base short and J 6 bases short, with 10 bases between. Here the CDR3 reads CASSLVEQGNSPLHF. Here the CDR3 DNA reads TGTGCCAGCAGCTTAGTCGAACAGGGTAATTCACCCCTCCACTTT.

This chain uses TRBV18 with TRBJ2-3; 7 nucleotides line up with TRBD1. V was pared by 2 bases and J by 3 bases, with 11 bases of the junction left unmatched. This CDR3 has 17 residues. The germline CDR1 and CDR2 sequences are KGHSH and LQKENI. As DNA, the CDR3 is TGTGCCAGCTCACCATTCGTGCCCCAGGGGGTTACAGATACGCAGTATTTT. It translates to CASSPFVPQGVTDTQYF.

The gene calls are TRBV3-1 (or the pseudogene TRBV3-2) and TRBJ1-2; TRBD1 matches 7 bases. J was trimmed by 14 bases and V by 2 bases; bases with no gene match: 8. The V gene's germline CDR1 is LGHDT and CDR2 YNNKEL (reference sequence). This CDR3 has 12 amino acids. The CDR3 loop reads CASSQSDRVVTF. CDR3 DNA sequence: TGTGCCAGCAGCCAATCCGACAGGGTGGTGACCTTC.

The J gene is TRBJ2-7, the V gene TRBV7-2; D is undetermined. The CDR3 totals 15 residues. Trimming cost V 3 bases and J 0 bases, with 12 bases left between them. Germline assignment: CDR1 SGHTA and CDR2 FQGNSA. The CDR3, as DNA: TGTGCCAGCAGCTTTGACACAGAAAGCTCCTACGAGCAGTACTTC. Translation gives CASSFDTESSYEQYF.

This clone came up once. The chain couples TRBV6-1 to TRBJ2-2, with no clear D. Looked up from germline, CDR1 is MNHNS and CDR2 is SASEGT. The CDR3 is made up of 14 amino acids. V lost 2 bases and J 4 bases, leaving 8 bases between the germline ends. The CDR3 DNA reads TGTGCCAGCAGTGAACCGGGTGGCACCGGGGAGCTGTTTTTT. It specifies CASSEPGGTGELFF.

The V and J genes are TRBV7-2 and TRBJ2-7; TRBD1 might be the D (5 bases). V was trimmed by 3 bases and J by 5 bases, leaving 11 bases between them. Per the germline V gene, CDR1 is SGHTA and CDR2 is FQGNSA. CDR3 length equals 13 residues. The CDR3 DNA reads TGTGCCAGCAGCTTGGCCCAGGGTCACGAGCAGTACTTC. Residues: CASSLAQGHEQYF.

This clone was seen a single time. This chain joins TRBV28 and TRBJ1-1; 7 bases match TRBD1. The germline gives CDR1 MDHEN, CDR2 SYDVKM. CDR3 length: 13 residues. V lost 10 bases to trimming and J lost 3 bases; unmatched junction nucleotides: 8. This CDR3 reads CATTTGLYTEAFF. For the CDR3, the DNA is TGTGCCACAACGACAGGGTTATACACTGAAGCTTTCTTT.

This rearrangement joins TRBV27 to TRBJ1-1; D gene uncertain. The length of the CDR3 is 14 residues. The germline V gene encodes CDR1 MNHEY and CDR2 SMNVEV (reference sequence). V lost 3 bases, J lost 4 bases, and 12 bases lay in between. The CDR3 region is CASSFRRGSTEAFF. The CDR3 DNA reads as TGTGCCAGCAGTTTTAGGCGAGGAAGCACTGAAGCTTTCTTT.

The chain carries TRBV6-2 or TRBV6-3 and TRBJ2-2; 14 nucleotides match TRBD2. This CDR3 contains 16 residues. Germline V gene sequence: CDR1 MNHEY, CDR2 SVGEGT. Unmatched junction bases numbered 1, after V lost 2 bases and J lost 5 bases. CDR3 bases: TGTGCCAGCAGTTACGGGACTAGCGGGGGAACCGGGGAGCTGTTTTTT. The encoded protein is CASSYGTSGGTGELFF.

The genes are TRBV30 and TRBJ2-1; D remains ambiguous. Germline V lookup: CDR1 GTSNPN, CDR2 SVGIG (reference sequence). This CDR3 region has 14 residues. V was trimmed by 0 bases and J by 4 bases, leaving 10 bases between them. The CDR3: CAWSVSSGYNEQFF. CDR3 bases: TGTGCCTGGAGTGTATCTTCCGGGTACAATGAGCAGTTCTTC.

The J gene is TRBJ2-7, the V gene TRBV6-2 or TRBV6-3; D is perhaps TRBD1 (6 bases). V lost 4 bases to trimming and J lost 2 bases, with 12 bases between them. This CDR3 region has 14 residues. CDR1 and CDR2 (germline): MNHEY, SVGEGT. In DNA, the CDR3 is TGTGCCAGCAGTTCTACAGGGTCCCCCTACGAGCAGTACGTC. Protein sequence: CASSSTGSPYEQYV.

CDR3 loop: CASTRTGAGTSRGSYEQYF. The DNA for the CDR3 is TGCGCCAGCACTCGTACAGGGGCAGGGACGAGTAGAGGGAGCTACGAGCAGTACTTC. The chain uses TRBV23-1 and TRBJ2-7; the match to TRBD1 covers 7 bases. TRBV23-1 is assigned to the ORF class and has an uncertain function. CDR3 size: 19 residues. The V segment lost 7 bases and the J segment 3 bases; nucleotides outside the gene matches: 24.

There are a few counts of this clone. J is TRBJ1-3 and V is TRBV30; unclear D gene. CDR1 is GTSNPN and CDR2 is SVGIG in the germline V gene (reference sequence). The germline V and J ends were trimmed by 1 base and 3 bases, with 10 bases remaining between them. CDR3 length: 14 residues. The CDR3 spells CAWSGYSLGNTIYF. Here the CDR3 DNA reads TGTGCCTGGAGTGGTTACTCTCTTGGAAACACCATATATTTT. The variable domain in full, with the rest retrieved from reference TRBV30 and TRBJ1-3, is SQTIHQWPATLVQPVGSPLSLECTVEGTSNPNLYWYRQAAGRGLQLLFYSVGIGQISSEVPQNLSASRPQDRQFILSSKKLLLSDSGFYLCAWSGYSLGNTIYFGEGSWLTVV.

The chain is built from TRBV14 and TRBJ1-4; D not certain. Germline CDR1 reads SGHDN; CDR2 reads FVKESK. Trimming took off 5 bases at V and 5 bases at J, with 9 bases between the two ends. This CDR3 spans 13 amino acids. DNA of the CDR3: TGTGCCAGCAGCACGTTAGCGAATGAAAAACTGTTTTTT. Its protein is CASSTLANEKLFF.

V usage is TRBV11-2 and J usage is TRBJ2-5, with D uncertain. Germline V gene sequence: CDR1 SGHAT, CDR2 FQNNGV. CDR3 length: 15 residues. The germline V and J ends were trimmed by 5 bases and 5 bases, with 18 bases remaining between them. The CDR3 reads CASSPGLARRETQYF. CDR3 sequence (DNA): TGTGCCAGCAGCCCCGGGTTGGCCAGACGTGAGACCCAGTACTTC.

The chain employs TRBV2 and TRBJ1-6, with D perhaps TRBD1 (6 bases). This CDR3 has 14 residues. Trimming pared 6 bases from V and 9 bases from J, leaving 15 bases between. Germline CDR1 SNHLY, CDR2 FYNNEI. The CDR3: CASSPGTIGSPLHF. CDR3 coding DNA: TGTGCCAGCAGCCCCGGGACAATCGGTTCACCCCTCCACTTT.

The chain carries TRBV28 and TRBJ1-1; D is unclear. V lost 3 bases and J lost 0, with 11 bases in between. Germline-derived CDR1 and CDR2 are MDHEN and SYDVKM. This CDR3 spans 15 amino acids. CDR3 nucleotide sequence: TGTGCCAGCAGTTTCGCGGGGAACCTGAACACTGAAGCTTTCTTT. Its protein product is CASSFAGNLNTEAFF.